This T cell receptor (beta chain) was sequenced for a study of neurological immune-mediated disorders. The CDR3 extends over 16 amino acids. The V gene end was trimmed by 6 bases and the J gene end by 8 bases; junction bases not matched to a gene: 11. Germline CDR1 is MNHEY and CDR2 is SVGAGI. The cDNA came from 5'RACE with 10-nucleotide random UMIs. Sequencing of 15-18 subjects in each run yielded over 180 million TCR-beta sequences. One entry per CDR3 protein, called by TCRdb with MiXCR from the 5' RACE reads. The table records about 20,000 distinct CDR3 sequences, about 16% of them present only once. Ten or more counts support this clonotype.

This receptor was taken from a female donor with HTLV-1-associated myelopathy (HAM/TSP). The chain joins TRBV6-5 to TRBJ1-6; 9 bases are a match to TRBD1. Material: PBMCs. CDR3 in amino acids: CASRSGGTGIHSPLHF. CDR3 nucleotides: TGTGCCAGCAGGAGCGGCGGGACAGGGATTCATTCACCCCTCCACTTT.